The source of this T cell receptor (beta chain) is a study of beta chain features in type 1 diabetes. The study's findings and limits: For Type 1 diabetes patients, all four CD4+ subsets carried TCRB CDR3s that were moderately but significantly shorter.

Investigators reverse transcribed all isolated RNA, so they sequenced expressed TCRB transcripts. TCRdb keeps only in-frame clones here, not all; method: immunoSEQ multiplex PCR. The top ten hold approximately 0.043% of the sample, which has hundreds of thousands of clones, more than 13% seen once. V lost 5 bases and J lost 5; bases outside the gene matches: 9. The germline gives CDR1 SGHTA, CDR2 FQGNSA. The CDR3 is 14 amino acids. This clone came up a few times. What it binds is unknown. This receptor was identified in a man aged 18 to 29 with type 1 diabetes. Material for sequencing was naive CD4+ T cells from blood. V usage is TRBV7-2 and J usage is TRBJ2-7; 7 bases line up with TRBD1. CDR3 residues: CASSPRTGTHEQYF. The CDR3 DNA reads TGTGCCAGCAGCCCAAGGACAGGAACGCACGAGCAGTACTTC. The entire variable domain, with the rest obtained from reference TRBV7-2 and TRBJ2-7, is as follows: GAGVSQSPSNKVTEKGKDVELRCDPISGHTALYWYRQSLGQGLEFLIYFQGNSAPDKSGLPSDRFSAERTGGSVSTLTIQRTQQEDSAVYLCASSPRTGTHEQYFGPGTRLTVT.